Listed here is a single TCR beta chain. The germline gives CDR1 MDHEN, CDR2 SYDVKM. The CDR3 spans 14 residues. The TRB libraries of cDNA were built by UMI-labeled 5' RACE. TCRdb reanalyzed the 5' RACE reads, giving one entry per CDR3 protein sequence and no DNA. This repertoire includes about 43,000 distinct CDR3 sequences. The entry originates in a study of CXCR3-negative and CXCR3-positive naive CD8 T cells. This TCR came from a human donor in good health. Some clones in this sample may be carry-over from other donors' samples. V is TRBV28 and J is TRBJ2-3. Sequences were obtained from memory CD8+ T cells from blood. CDR3 in amino acids: CASSRQYSTDTQYF. Together with reference TRBV28 and TRBJ2-3, the CDR3 gives the full variable domain: DVKVTQSSRYLVKRTGEKVFLECVQDMDHENMFWYRQDPGLGLRLIYFSYDVKMKEKGDIPEGYSVSREKKERFSLILESASTNQTSMYLCASSRQYSTDTQYFGPGTRLTVL.